Below are 13 T cell receptor beta chains sequenced from a single sample in a study of blood T cell repertoires in COVID-19. Sequencing used immunoSEQ multiplex PCR; TCRdb keeps in-frame clones, though not all of them. The table records approximately 100,000 clones, around 87% of them present only once. Sequencing was performed on peripheral blood. These receptors all come from a woman under 40 with acute or convalescent COVID-19.

In this sample, this clone turned up once. The chain has TRBV12-3 or TRBV12-4 and TRBJ2-1; possible D gene TRBD2, 6 bases. Trimming cost V 3 bases and J 6 bases, with 6 bases left between them. CDR3 length: 12 amino acids. CDR3: CASSLGGNEQFF. As DNA, the CDR3 is TGTGCCAGCAGTTTGGGGGGCAATGAGCAGTTCTTC.

V usage is TRBV7-6 and J usage is TRBJ2-7, with 10 bases lining up with TRBD1. Germline lookup yields CDR1 SGHVS and CDR2 FNYEAQ. Germline trimming cut 5 bases from V and 5 bases from J; bases unmatched to any gene: 6. The CDR3 runs to 14 residues. The DNA of the CDR3 is TGTGCCAGCAGCCCGGACAGGGGGGCTAACGAGCAGTACTTC. As protein: CASSPDRGANEQYF.

The gene calls are TRBV18 and TRBJ2-7; 8 bases fit TRBD1. Germline CDR1 KGHSH, CDR2 LQKENI. After removal of 0 bases from V and 1 base from J, the junction contained 8 bases not matched to a gene. The CDR3 is 17 residues long. For the CDR3, the DNA is TGTGCCAGCTCACCACCGCAGGGGGCAGGGGGTTCCTACGAGCAGTACTTC. It yields the protein CASSPPQGAGGSYEQYF.

The chain carries TRBV5-1 and TRBJ2-3, with a tentative D call TRBD1 (5 bases). Trimming took off 4 bases at V and 4 bases at J, with 16 bases between the two ends. There are 15 residues in the CDR3. Germline loops: CDR1 SGHRS, CDR2 YFSETQ. The CDR3 is CASSPAMGRADTQYF. The CDR3 DNA sequence: TGCGCCAGCAGCCCAGCAATGGGCAGGGCAGATACGCAGTATTTT.

The sample holds one count of this clone. In DNA form, the CDR3 reads TGTGCCAGCTCACTTCCAGGGTCCTACGAGCAGTACTTC. This gives the protein CASSLPGSYEQYF. The gene calls are TRBV18 and TRBJ2-7; TRBD1 is a possible D gene (5 bases). The CDR3 spans 13 residues. V shed 4 bases and J shed 1 base, with 8 bases lying between them. Germline-derived CDR1 and CDR2 are KGHSH and LQKENI.

The chain recombines TRBV5-1 with TRBJ2-1; D possibly corresponds to TRBD2 (5 bases). The CDR3 extends over 14 amino acids. Germline V CDR1 and CDR2: SGHRS, YFSETQ. Trimming pared 0 bases from V and 7 bases from J, leaving 11 bases between. The CDR3: CASSLGTSGNEQFF. The CDR3 bases are TGCGCCAGCAGCTTGGGGACCTCGGGGAATGAGCAGTTCTTC. The entire variable domain, with the rest obtained from reference TRBV5-1 and TRBJ2-1, is as follows: KAGVTQTPRYLIKTRGQQVTLSCSPISGHRSVSWYQQTPGQGLQFLFEYFSETQRNKGNFPGRFSGRQFSNSRSEMNVSTLELGDSALYLCASSLGTSGNEQFFGPGTRLTVL.

The rearrangement links TRBV4-1 to TRBJ1-1; no reliable D call. This CDR3 contains 14 residues. Germline V gives CDR1 MGHRA, CDR2 YSYEKL. The V end was cut by 0 bases, the J end by 7 bases, with 12 bases between. In DNA, the CDR3 is TGCGCCAGCAGCCAAGATGGTGTCGGGATTGAAGCTTTCTTT. Translated, it gives CASSQDGVGIEAFF.

This chain's CDR3 is CSVGDREGSPLHF. The CDR3, as DNA: TGCAGCGTGGGGGACAGGGAGGGTTCACCCCTCCACTTT. The V gene is TRBV29-1, the J gene TRBJ1-6; 9 bases match TRBD1. Germline V gene sequence: CDR1 SQVTM, CDR2 ANQGSEA. The CDR3 totals 13 residues. After removal of 6 bases from V and 9 bases from J, the junction contained 6 bases not matched to a gene.

The chain links TRBV6-5 to TRBJ2-3; tentative D call: TRBD2 (5 bases). There are 13 residues in the CDR3. V shed 6 bases and J shed 7 bases, with 14 bases lying between them. Germline CDR1 MNHEY, CDR2 SVGAGI. The CDR3 reads CASREAVIHTQYF. CDR3 DNA sequence: TGTGCCAGCAGGGAGGCGGTTATACATACGCAGTATTTT.

The rearrangement joins TRBV4-1 to TRBJ2-7; TRBD1 matches 8 bases. V was pared by 4 bases and J by 6 bases, with 11 bases of the junction left unmatched. CDR1 and CDR2 (germline): MGHRA, YSYEKL. The CDR3 contains 15 residues. CDR3: CASSPGWGTGLEQYF. The CDR3, as DNA: TGCGCCAGCAGCCCCGGCTGGGGGACAGGTCTCGAGCAGTACTTC.

The V and J genes are TRBV30 and TRBJ1-5; D is possibly TRBD1 (5 bases). Per the germline V gene, CDR1 is GTSNPN and CDR2 is SVGIG (reference sequence). Trimming took 8 bases from V and 0 from J, leaving 20 bases between them. The CDR3 length is 16 residues. CDR3 in DNA: TGTGCCCTCGGCGGGGCAGATTTCTATAGCAATCAGCCCCAGCATTTT. This gives the protein CALGGADFYSNQPQHF. The whole variable domain, filled in from reference TRBV30 and TRBJ1-5, reads SQTIHQWPATLVQPVGSPLSLECTVEGTSNPNLYWYRQAAGRGLQLLFYSVGIGQISSEVPQNLSASRPQDRQFILSSKKLLLSDSGFYLCALGGADFYSNQPQHFGDGTRLSIL.

This sequence joins TRBV7-9 and TRBJ2-2; D possibly corresponds to TRBD1 (5 bases). Trimming took 1 base from V and 6 from J, leaving 9 bases between them. This CDR3 spans 14 amino acids. Germline loops: CDR1 SEHNR, CDR2 FQNEAQ (reference sequence). For the CDR3, the DNA is TGTGCCAGCAGCTTAGGACAGTTCCCCGGGGAGCTGTTTTTT. It codes for CASSLGQFPGELFF.

The V gene is TRBV18, the J gene TRBJ1-5; D might be TRBD1 (5 bases). From germline, CDR1 is KGHSH and CDR2 LQKENI. The CDR3 has 15 amino acids. Trimming left V 4 bases short and J 8 bases short, with 18 bases between. In DNA form, the CDR3 reads TGTGCCAGCTCACAATCTCAGGGTTCCATCGAGCCCCAGCATTTT. Translating gives CASSQSQGSIEPQHF.